The clone carrying this T cell receptor beta chain occurred once. What it binds is not known. Repertoires were generated with immunoSEQ multiplex PCR, while TCRdb's copy carries only in-frame clones and drops some. The sample yields tens of thousands of clones, roughly 87% seen once. J was trimmed by 2 bases and V by 5 bases; bases with no gene match: 5. The CDR3 has 16 amino acids. CDR1 SGHVS and CDR2 FNYEAQ come from the germline V gene. This sample was taken from a study of T cells in tuberculosis. Study results and limitations: Active tuberculosis TCR-alpha repertoires lay closer to GMM-specific TCRs than IGRA-negative controls, suggesting clonal expansion.

Specified time point: new active TB diagnosis, blood taken before or within 7 days of starting treatment. The gene calls are TRBV7-6 and TRBJ2-3; 12 bases agree with TRBD2. The sequence came from an adult with tuberculosis. The starting material was PBMCs, obtained at tuberculosis diagnosis. The DNA for the CDR3 is TGTGCCAGCAGCCCCCCTAGCGGGGGGGACACAGATACGCAGTATTTT. This sequence encodes CASSPPSGGDTDTQYF.